This T cell receptor (beta chain) was recovered during a study of shared clonotypes between healthy human individuals. Study-level background: Researchers drew samples from a couple of women and three men aged 18 to 49.

Points on this clone: The antigen is unknown.

Deep level was the assay's run setting. Produced via immunoSEQ multiplex PCR; TCRdb's table is partial and in-frame only. Here the sample spans 2 million or so clones, roughly 94% being singletons. The study's findings and limits: Clonotype sharing among the donors was expected to vary with sequencing depth.

The naive CD8 population came from CD45RO-negative cells selected for CCR7, without terminally differentiated effector memory CD45RA+ cells. The CDR3 spans 16 residues. Germline V gene sequence: CDR1 SGHNT, CDR2 YYREEE (reference sequence). The ends were cut back, 3 bases at V and 1 base at J, with 15 bases in the middle. V is TRBV5-4 and J is TRBJ2-3; D remains ambiguous. This sequence originates from a man aged 18 to 29 in good health. Sequenced: naive CD8+ T cells sorted from blood. The DNA for the CDR3 is TGTGCCAGCAGCTCCTTCATGGGTGTGGGCACAGATACGCAGTATTTT. Its protein product is CASSSFMGVGTDTQYF.